The entry below describes one T cell receptor (beta chain). This sample was taken from a study of CD8 T cells in Susac syndrome. Negative isolation was used for CD8+ and CD4+ T cells, and FACS enrichment was applied to TEMRA cells. With random hexamers, 0.5 to 1 ug RNA was reverse transcribed. MiXCR, run by TCRdb on the immunoSEQ multiplex PCR reads, gives a single entry per CDR3 protein. The profile shows 130,000 or so distinct CDR3 sequences, about 93% of them singletons. Germline-derived CDR1 and CDR2 are LGHNA and YSLEER. V shed 0 bases and J shed 3 bases, with 5 bases lying between them. The CDR3 length is 14 residues.

The specimen sequenced was CD8+ T cells from PBMCs. The chain joins TRBV4-3 to TRBJ2-2; D gene uncertain. This receptor was obtained from a human donor with Susac syndrome. The CDR3 is CASSQEWHTGELFF. The CDR3 DNA sequence: TGCGCCAGCAGCCAAGAGTGGCACACCGGGGAGCTGTTTTTT.